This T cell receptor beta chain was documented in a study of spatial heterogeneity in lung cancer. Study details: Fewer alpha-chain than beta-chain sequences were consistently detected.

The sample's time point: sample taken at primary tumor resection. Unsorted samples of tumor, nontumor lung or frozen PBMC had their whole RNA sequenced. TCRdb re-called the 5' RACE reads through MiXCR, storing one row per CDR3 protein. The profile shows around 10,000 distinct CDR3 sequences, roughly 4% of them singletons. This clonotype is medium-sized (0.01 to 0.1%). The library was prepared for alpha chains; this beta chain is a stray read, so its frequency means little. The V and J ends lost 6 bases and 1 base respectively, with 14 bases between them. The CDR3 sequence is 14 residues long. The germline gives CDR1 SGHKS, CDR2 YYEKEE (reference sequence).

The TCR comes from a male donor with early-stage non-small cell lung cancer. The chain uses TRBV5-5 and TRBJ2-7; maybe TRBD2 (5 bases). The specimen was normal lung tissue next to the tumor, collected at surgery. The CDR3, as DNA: TGTGCCAGCACCCAGACGGGGTTTTCCTACGAGCAGTACTTC. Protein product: CASTQTGFSYEQYF.